The 14 T cell receptor beta chains below come from one sample, sequenced in a study of T-cell reconstitution after alpha-beta-depleted transplantation in children. TCRbeta library construction was performed incorporating unique molecular identifiers. TCRdb called the PCR reads again in MiXCR, with one record for every CDR3 protein. The top ten clones hold under 30% of a sample with approximately 430,000 distinct CDR3 sequences, 15% to 20% of them seen once. The sequencing here drew on PBMCs, mostly from graft donor cells, taken 360 days after TCRalphabeta/CD19-depleted stem cell transplant. These receptors came from a boy younger than two who had a stem cell transplant for Wiskott-Aldrich syndrome, so the T cells may come from the graft donor.

This clonotype was seen a few times. In DNA form, the CDR3 reads TGTGCCAGCAGTTTCACAGGGAAGGGTTCCTACGAGCAGTACTTC. Its translation is CASSFTGKGSYEQYF. The chain employs TRBV27 and TRBJ2-7; maybe TRBD1 (6 bases). Deletions cut 3 bases from V and 1 base from J, with 13 bases between. The CDR3 consists of 15 residues. Germline assignment: CDR1 MNHEY and CDR2 SMNVEV (reference sequence).

In this sample, this clonotype turned up a few times. The chain uses TRBV2 and TRBJ2-2; 7 bases agree with TRBD1. Germline V gene lookup returns CDR1 SNHLY and CDR2 FYNNEI. With 7 bases clipped from V and 5 bases from J, the junction kept 10 bases outside the gene matches. This CDR3 is 15 amino acids long. This CDR3 is CASNGMTGWTGELFF. Written as DNA, the CDR3 is TGTGCCAGCAATGGTATGACAGGGTGGACCGGGGAGCTGTTTTTT.

This clonotype was recorded a few times. The chain joins TRBV4-1 to TRBJ2-3, with no clear D. The CDR3 extends over 15 amino acids. The germline gives CDR1 MGHRA, CDR2 YSYEKL. Trimming took off 0 bases at V and 4 bases at J, with 11 bases between the two ends. CDR3: CASSQDIFDADTQYF. For the CDR3, the DNA is TGCGCCAGCAGCCAAGATATTTTCGACGCAGATACGCAGTATTTT.

The V call is TRBV10-3, the J call TRBJ2-7; 10 nucleotides agree with TRBD1. The CDR3 covers 15 residues. Germline CDR1 is ENHRY and CDR2 is SYGVKD. V lost 5 bases to trimming and J lost 3 bases; unmatched junction nucleotides: 7. This CDR3 reads CAISNRDRGFYEQYF. CDR3 in DNA: TGTGCCATCAGTAACCGGGACAGGGGATTCTACGAGCAGTACTTC.

The chain recombines TRBV5-1 with TRBJ1-3; a possible D gene is TRBD1 (6 bases). The CDR3 length is 13 residues. Trimming took off 3 bases at V and 2 bases at J, with 6 bases between the two ends. Germline V gene data show CDR1 as SGHRS and CDR2 as YFSETQ. Here the CDR3 DNA reads TGCGCCAGCAGCTCAGGGGCTGGAAACACCATATATTTT. This codes for CASSSGAGNTIYF.

This chain links TRBV29-1 with TRBJ2-2; 10 bases agree with TRBD1. The CDR3 is made up of 18 amino acids. V gave up 0 bases and J gave up 3 bases; unmatched junction bases: 10. Germline V gene lookup returns CDR1 SQVTM and CDR2 ANQGSEA. CDR3 DNA sequence: TGCAGCGTTGAAGATCTTCGGGGGACAGGGGAGGACACCGGGGAGCTGTTTTTT. Its translation is CSVEDLRGTGEDTGELFF.

The chain employs TRBV4-1 and TRBJ2-3; D possibly matches TRBD1 or TRBD2 (5 bases each). Trimming pared 1 base from V and 2 bases from J, leaving 19 bases between. The germline CDR1 and CDR2 sequences are MGHRA and YSYEKL. This CDR3 spans 18 amino acids. The CDR3 DNA reads TGCGCCAGCAGCCAAGGCGCATTCGGACTCGGGGCCACAGATACGCAGTATTTT. As protein: CASSQGAFGLGATDTQYF.

This clonotype was observed a handful of times. The rearrangement joins TRBV12-3 or TRBV12-4 to TRBJ2-1; 8 bases match TRBD2. This CDR3 contains 14 residues. After removal of 5 bases from V and 9 bases from J, the junction contained 9 bases not matched to a gene. The DNA of the CDR3 is TGTGCCAGCAGTAAGAGCGGGACTAGGGGTGAGCAGTTCTTC. Translation gives CASSKSGTRGEQFF.

The chain has TRBV5-1 and TRBJ2-5; 13 nucleotides agree with TRBD2. The CDR3 consists of 16 residues. Germline V CDR1 and CDR2: SGHRS, YFSETQ. V was pared by 3 bases and J by 5 bases, with 7 bases of the junction left unmatched. This chain's CDR3 is CASSSRLAGGAETQYF. The CDR3 DNA reads as TGCGCCAGCAGCTCCCGACTAGCGGGAGGAGCGGAGACCCAGTACTTC.

This clonotype was observed a few times. The V call is TRBV5-1, the J call TRBJ2-4, with D uncertain. This CDR3 region has 16 residues. Trimming removed 4 bases at V and 5 bases at J, with 19 bases between. In germline, CDR1 is SGHRS, CDR2 YFSETQ. This chain's CDR3 is CASSPDPALNQNIQYF. As DNA, the CDR3 is TGCGCCAGCAGCCCCGACCCCGCCCTGAATCAAAACATTCAGTACTTC.

This clonotype was observed a handful of times. The chain recombines TRBV20-1 with TRBJ2-1; D perhaps matches TRBD2 (6 bases). The CDR3 contains 15 residues. Trimming cost V 4 bases and J 5 bases, with 18 bases left between them. From germline, CDR1 is DFQATT and CDR2 SNEGSKA (reference sequence). The CDR3 loop reads CSAIGGGRFDNEQFF. DNA for the CDR3: TGCAGTGCTATCGGCGGAGGGCGGTTCGACAATGAGCAGTTCTTC.

This clonotype showed up just a few times. J is TRBJ2-3 and V is TRBV11-2; D is possibly TRBD1 (6 bases). Trimming pared 5 bases from V and 4 bases from J, leaving 16 bases between. The germline CDR1 and CDR2 sequences are SGHAT and FQNNGV. The length of the CDR3 is 15 residues. Here the CDR3 reads CASSPGALRSDTQYF. The CDR3 DNA reads as TGTGCCAGCAGCCCAGGGGCGTTAAGGTCAGATACGCAGTATTTT.

V is TRBV24-1 and J is TRBJ2-3; possibly TRBD2 for D (5 bases). V lost 4 bases and J 7 bases, leaving 8 bases between the germline ends. The CDR3 spans 12 residues. In germline, CDR1 is KGHDR, CDR2 SFDVKD. The DNA for the CDR3 is TGTGCCACCAGTGACTTAGCGAATACGCAGTATTTT. It codes for CATSDLANTQYF.

V usage is TRBV7-2 and J usage is TRBJ2-3, with 10 bases aligning to TRBD2. Germline V gives CDR1 SGHTA, CDR2 FQGNSA. The CDR3 consists of 15 residues. Germline trimming cut 5 bases from V and 2 bases from J; bases unmatched to any gene: 4. The CDR3 is CASSISGRNTDTQYF. In DNA, the CDR3 is TGTGCCAGCAGCATTAGCGGGAGGAACACAGATACGCAGTATTTT.